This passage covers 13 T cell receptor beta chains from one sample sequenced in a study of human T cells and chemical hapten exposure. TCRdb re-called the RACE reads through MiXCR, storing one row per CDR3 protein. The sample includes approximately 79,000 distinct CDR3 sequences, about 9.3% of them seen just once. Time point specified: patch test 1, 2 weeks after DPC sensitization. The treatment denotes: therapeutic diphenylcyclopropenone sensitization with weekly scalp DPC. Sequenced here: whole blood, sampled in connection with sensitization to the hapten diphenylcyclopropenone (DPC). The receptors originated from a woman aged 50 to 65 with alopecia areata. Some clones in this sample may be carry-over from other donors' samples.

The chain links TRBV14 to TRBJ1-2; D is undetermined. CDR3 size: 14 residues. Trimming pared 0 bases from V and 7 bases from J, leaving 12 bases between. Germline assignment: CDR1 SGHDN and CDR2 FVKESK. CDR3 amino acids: CASSQERVRSGYTF. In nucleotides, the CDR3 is TGTGCCAGCAGCCAAGAGAGGGTACGGTCTGGCTACACCTTC.

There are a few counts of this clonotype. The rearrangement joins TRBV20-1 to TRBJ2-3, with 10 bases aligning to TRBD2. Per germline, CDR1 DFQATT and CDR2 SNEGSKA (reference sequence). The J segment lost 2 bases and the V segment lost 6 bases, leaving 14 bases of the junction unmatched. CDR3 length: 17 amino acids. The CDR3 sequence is CSATPTSSGRVTDTQYF. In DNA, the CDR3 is TGCAGTGCAACCCCAACCTCTAGCGGGAGAGTCACAGATACGCAGTATTTT.

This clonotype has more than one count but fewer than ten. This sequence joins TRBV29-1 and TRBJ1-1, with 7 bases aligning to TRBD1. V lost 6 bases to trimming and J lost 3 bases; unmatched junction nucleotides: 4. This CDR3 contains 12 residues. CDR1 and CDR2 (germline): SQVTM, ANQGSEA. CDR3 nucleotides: TGCAGCGTCAGGACAGGTTACACTGAAGCTTTCTTT. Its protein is CSVRTGYTEAFF.

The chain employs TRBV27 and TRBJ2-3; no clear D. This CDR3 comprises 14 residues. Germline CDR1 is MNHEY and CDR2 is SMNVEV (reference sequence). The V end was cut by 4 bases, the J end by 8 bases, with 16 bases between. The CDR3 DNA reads TGTGCCAGCAGTTCCACCGGGCTTCTTGGTACGCAGTATTTT. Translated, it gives CASSSTGLLGTQYF.

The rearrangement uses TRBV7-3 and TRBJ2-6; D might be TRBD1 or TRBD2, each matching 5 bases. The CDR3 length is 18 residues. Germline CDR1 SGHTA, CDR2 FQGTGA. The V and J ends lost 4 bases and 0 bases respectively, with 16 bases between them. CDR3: CASSSLPGLGSGANVLTF. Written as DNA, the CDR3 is TGTGCCAGCAGCTCCCTCCCGGGGCTTGGCTCTGGGGCCAACGTCCTGACTTTC.

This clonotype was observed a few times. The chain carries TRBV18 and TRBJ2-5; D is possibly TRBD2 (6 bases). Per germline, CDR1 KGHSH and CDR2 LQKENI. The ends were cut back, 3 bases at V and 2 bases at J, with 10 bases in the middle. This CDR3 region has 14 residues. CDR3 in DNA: TGTGCCAGCTCACCGAATCGGGGGCAAGAGACCCAGTACTTC. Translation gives CASSPNRGQETQYF.

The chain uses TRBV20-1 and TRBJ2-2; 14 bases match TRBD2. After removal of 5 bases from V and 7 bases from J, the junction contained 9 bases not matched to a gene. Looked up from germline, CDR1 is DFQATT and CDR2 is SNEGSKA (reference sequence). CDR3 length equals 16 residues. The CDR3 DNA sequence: TGCAGTGCTGCTCTGACTAGCGGGAGGGCCGTCGGGGAGCTGTTTTTT. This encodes CSAALTSGRAVGELFF.

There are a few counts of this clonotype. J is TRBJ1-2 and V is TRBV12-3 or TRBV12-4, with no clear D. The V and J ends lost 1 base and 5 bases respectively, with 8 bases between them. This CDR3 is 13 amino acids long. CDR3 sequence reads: CASSLDGRYGYTF. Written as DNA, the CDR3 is TGTGCCAGCAGTTTAGACGGGCGGTATGGCTACACCTTC.

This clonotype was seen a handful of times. The CDR3 bases are TGCAGTGCTAGTTTTGTTCGGGGATTGAACACTGAAGCTTTCTTT. Its translation is CSASFVRGLNTEAFF. This chain uses TRBV20-1 with TRBJ1-1; D is ambiguous. Looked up from germline, CDR1 is DFQATT and CDR2 is SNEGSKA (reference sequence). There are 15 residues in the CDR3. V gave up 3 bases and J gave up 0 bases, with 14 bases separating them.

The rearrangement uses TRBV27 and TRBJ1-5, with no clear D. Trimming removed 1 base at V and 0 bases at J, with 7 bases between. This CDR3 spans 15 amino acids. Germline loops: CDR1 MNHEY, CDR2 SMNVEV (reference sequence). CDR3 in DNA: TGTGCCAGCAGTTTATTGGGTTATAGCAATCAGCCCCAGCATTTT. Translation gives CASSLLGYSNQPQHF.

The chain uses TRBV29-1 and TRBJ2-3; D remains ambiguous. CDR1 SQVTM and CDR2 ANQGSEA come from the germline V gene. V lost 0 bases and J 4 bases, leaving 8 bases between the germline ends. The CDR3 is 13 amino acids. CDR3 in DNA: TGCAGCGTTGAAGACGGCTCTTCAGATACGCAGTATTTT. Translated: CSVEDGSSDTQYF.

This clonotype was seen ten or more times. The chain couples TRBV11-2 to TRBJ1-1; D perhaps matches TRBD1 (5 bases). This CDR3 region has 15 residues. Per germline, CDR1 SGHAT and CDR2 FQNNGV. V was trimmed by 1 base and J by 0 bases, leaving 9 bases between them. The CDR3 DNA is TGTGCCAGCAGCTTAGCAGACAGACTGAACACTGAAGCTTTCTTT. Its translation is CASSLADRLNTEAFF.

The CDR3 region is CSARGQAGGNQPQHF. Here the CDR3 DNA reads TGCAGTGCTAGAGGACAGGCCGGCGGCAATCAGCCCCAGCATTTT. The rearrangement links TRBV20-1 to TRBJ1-5, with D perhaps matching TRBD1 (6 bases). This CDR3 contains 15 residues. Germline V gene sequence: CDR1 DFQATT, CDR2 SNEGSKA (reference sequence). Trimming took off 1 base at V and 2 bases at J, with 12 bases between the two ends.